A single T cell receptor beta chain is shown here with its context. Its target is unknown. With V trimmed by 1 base and J by 3 bases, 8 bases remained unmatched. The CDR3 has 16 residues. Per the germline V gene, CDR1 is SGHVS and CDR2 is FNYEAQ. The data derive from a study of cytomegalovirus exposure and HLA in healthy donors. Whole-study findings and limits: Among the most significant clusters, several appeared linked to common viral pathogens in a later analysis. Most sequenced TCRs were rare (though some public TCRs occurred in many donors).

The PCR ran on 60 Vbeta and 13 Jbeta primers. Profiled with immunoSEQ multiplex PCR; TCRdb holds only in-frame clones, not every one. The sample has approximately 220,000 clones; more than 80% are singletons. This rearrangement joins TRBV7-6 to TRBJ2-7, with 8 bases that match TRBD2. The sequence was collected from a man aged 30-40 years in good health and CMV-seronegative. The sample was PBMCs. CDR3 nucleotides: TGTGCCAGCAGCTTAGTGGAGGCGGGGGGAGTCTACGAGCAGTACTTC. Protein sequence: CASSLVEAGGVYEQYF.